This T cell receptor (beta chain) was captured by sequencing in a study of T cells in women clearing cervical HPV infection. Study-wide findings and caveats: It is unknown whether associations predate infection; no effector/memory or HPV-specific sorting. TRBV6-7 relative abundance averaged approximately 0.1% in cases and 0.15% to 0.2% in controls.

A remark on this clone: Antigen specificity is unknown. Read coverage stops 3 residues before the CDR3 terminus; the germline J gene supplies the remainder.

All participants had a single incident cervical HPV16 infection, and prevalent HPV16 infections were excluded. Sequencing used immunoSEQ multiplex PCR; TCRdb keeps in-frame clones, though not all of them. The listing contains about 16,000 clones. The germline V gene encodes CDR1 MNHNS and CDR2 SASEGT. Trimming took off 2 bases at V and 4 bases at J, with 14 bases between the two ends. CDR3 length equals 15 residues. The receptor was derived from a woman aged 18-70 years with a cervical HPV16 infection that either progressed to CIN3+ or cleared (not recorded which). The sequenced sample consisted of blood buffy coat. V usage is TRBV6-1 and J usage is TRBJ1-1, with D possibly matching TRBD1 (6 bases). CDR3 loop: CASSERQDPSTEAFF. The part of the CDR3 DNA that was read is TGTGCCAGCAGTGAACGACAGGATCCCAGCACTGAA.